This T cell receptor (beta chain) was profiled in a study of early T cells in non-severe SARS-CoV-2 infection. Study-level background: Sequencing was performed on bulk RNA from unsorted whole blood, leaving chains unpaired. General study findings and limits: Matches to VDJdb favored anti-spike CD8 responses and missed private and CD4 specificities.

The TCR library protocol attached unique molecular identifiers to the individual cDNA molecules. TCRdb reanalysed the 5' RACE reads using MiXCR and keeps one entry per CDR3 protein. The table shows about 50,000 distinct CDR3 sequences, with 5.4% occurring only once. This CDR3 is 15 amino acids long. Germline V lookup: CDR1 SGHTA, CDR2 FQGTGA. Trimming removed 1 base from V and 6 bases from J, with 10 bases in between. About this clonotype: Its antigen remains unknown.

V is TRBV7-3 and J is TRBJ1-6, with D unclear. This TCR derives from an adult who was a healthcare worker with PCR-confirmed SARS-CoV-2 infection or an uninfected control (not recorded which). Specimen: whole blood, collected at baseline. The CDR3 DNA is TGTGCCAGCAGCTTAAGGGGTAACCGTAATTCACCCCTCCACTTT. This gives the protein CASSLRGNRNSPLHF.